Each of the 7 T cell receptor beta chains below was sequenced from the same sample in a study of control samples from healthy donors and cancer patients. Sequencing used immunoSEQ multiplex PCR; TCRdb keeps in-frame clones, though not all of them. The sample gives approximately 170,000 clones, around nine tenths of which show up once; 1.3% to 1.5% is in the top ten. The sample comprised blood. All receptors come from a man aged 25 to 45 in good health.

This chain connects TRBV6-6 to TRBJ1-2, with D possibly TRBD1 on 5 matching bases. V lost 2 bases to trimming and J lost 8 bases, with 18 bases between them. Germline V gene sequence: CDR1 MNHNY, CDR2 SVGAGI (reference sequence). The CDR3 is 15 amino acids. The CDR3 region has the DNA TGTGCCAGCAGTTACCCCAGGGACCCCTGGCACGGCTACACCTTC. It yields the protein CASSYPRDPWHGYTF.

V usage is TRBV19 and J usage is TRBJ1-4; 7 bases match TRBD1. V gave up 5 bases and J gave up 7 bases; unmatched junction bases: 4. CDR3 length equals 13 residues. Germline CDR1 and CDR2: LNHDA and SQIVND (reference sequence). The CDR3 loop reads CASSVGTAEKLFF. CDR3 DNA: TGTGCCAGTAGTGTCGGGACAGCTGAAAAACTGTTTTTT.

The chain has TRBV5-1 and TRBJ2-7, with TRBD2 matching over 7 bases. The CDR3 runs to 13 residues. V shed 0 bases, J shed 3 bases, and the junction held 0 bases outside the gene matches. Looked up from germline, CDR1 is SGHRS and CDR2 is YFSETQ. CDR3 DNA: TGCGCCAGCAGCTTGGGCGGGGGCTACGAGCAGTACTTC. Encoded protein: CASSLGGGYEQYF. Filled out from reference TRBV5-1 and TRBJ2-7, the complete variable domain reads KAGVTQTPRYLIKTRGQQVTLSCSPISGHRSVSWYQQTPGQGLQFLFEYFSETQRNKGNFPGRFSGRQFSNSRSEMNVSTLELGDSALYLCASSLGGGYEQYFGPGTRLTVT.

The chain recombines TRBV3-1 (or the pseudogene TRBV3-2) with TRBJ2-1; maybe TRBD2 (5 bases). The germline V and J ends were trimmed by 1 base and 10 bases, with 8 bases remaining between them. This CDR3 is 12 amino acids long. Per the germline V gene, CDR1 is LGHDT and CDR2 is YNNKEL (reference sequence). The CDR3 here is CASSQVREEQFF. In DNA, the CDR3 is TGTGCCAGCAGCCAAGTCCGGGAAGAGCAGTTCTTC.

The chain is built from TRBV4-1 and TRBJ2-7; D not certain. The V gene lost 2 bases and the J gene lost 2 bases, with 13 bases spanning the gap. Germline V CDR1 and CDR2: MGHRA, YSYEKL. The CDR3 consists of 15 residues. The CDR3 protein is CASSQSGGAPYEQYF. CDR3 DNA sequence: TGCGCCAGCAGCCAATCAGGCGGAGCACCCTACGAGCAGTACTTC.

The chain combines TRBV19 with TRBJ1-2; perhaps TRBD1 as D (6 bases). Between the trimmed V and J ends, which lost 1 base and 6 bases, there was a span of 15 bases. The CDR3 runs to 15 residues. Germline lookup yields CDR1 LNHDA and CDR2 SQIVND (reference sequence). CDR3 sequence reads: CASSIGVGAQDGYTF. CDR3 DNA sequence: TGTGCCAGTAGTATAGGGGTGGGGGCGCAGGATGGCTACACCTTC.

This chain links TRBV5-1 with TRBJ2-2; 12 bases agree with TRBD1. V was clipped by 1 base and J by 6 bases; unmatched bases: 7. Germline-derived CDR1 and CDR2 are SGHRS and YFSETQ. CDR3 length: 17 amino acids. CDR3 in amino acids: CASSLWSGQGAPGELFF. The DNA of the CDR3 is TGCGCCAGCAGCTTGTGGTCGGGACAGGGGGCCCCCGGGGAGCTGTTTTTT.